Listed below are T cell receptor beta chains from one sample, sequenced in a study of blood T cells in healthy people across ages. MiXCR was run by TCRdb on the 5' RACE reads, yielding one entry per CDR3 protein. This table holds about 1.7 million distinct CDR3 sequences, over 25% found once. The material sequenced was blood. Every receptor here comes from a woman in her 30s in good health. CDR3s include the opening cysteine and the closing phenylalanine or tryptophan. The D gene is left open where the match is weak. Clone size, where shown, is once, few, many, or a class for clones that have expanded.

length	D	V	J	size	CDR3	DNA
16	TRBD2	TRBV5-1	TRBJ2-1	few	CASSSNSGGAYNEQFF	TGCGCCAGCAGCTCAAATAGCGGGGGGGCGTACAATGAGCAGTTCTTC
15	-	TRBV12-3/TRBV12-4	TRBJ2-1	few	CASSLAARSDDEQFF	TGTGCCAGCAGTCTCGCCGCGAGGAGCGACGATGAGCAGTTCTTC
15	TRBD1	TRBV6-5	TRBJ1-4	-	CASSTWGQGRGKLFF	TGTGCCAGCAGCACCTGGGGACAGGGGAGGGGGAAACTGTTTTTT
15	-	TRBV12-3/TRBV12-4	TRBJ2-7	-	CASSRKFSGNNEQYF	TGTGCCAGCAGTCGGAAATTTAGCGGAAACAATGAGCAGTACTTC
13	-	TRBV7-3	TRBJ1-6	many	CASSFRSNSPLHF	TGTGCCAGCAGCTTCCGGTCCAATTCACCCCTCCACTTT
15	TRBD2	TRBV5-1	TRBJ2-1	-	CASSHTGGLGNDQFF	TGCGCCAGCAGCCACACGGGGGGGCTTGGTAATGATCAGTTCTTC
16	-	TRBV6-6	TRBJ2-6	few	CASRRDTTSGANVLTF	TGTGCCAGCAGACGGGACACGACATCTGGGGCCAACGTCCTGACTTTC
17	-	TRBV6-2/TRBV6-3	TRBJ2-7	-	CASSYVAGQVDYNEQYF	TGTGCCAGCAGTTACGTGGCAGGGCAGGTGGACTACAATGAGCAGTACTTC
13	-	TRBV12-3/TRBV12-4	TRBJ2-7	-	CTSSLAGEDEQYF	TGTACCAGCAGTCTTGCAGGGGAGGACGAGCAGTACTTC
15	TRBD2	TRBV19	TRBJ2-5	few	CASRTAGGPRETQYF	TGTGCCAGTAGGACAGCGGGGGGGCCGAGGGAGACCCAGTACTTC
13	-	TRBV13	TRBJ2-1	-	CASSPDDDNEQFF	TGTGCCAGCAGCCCCGACGATGACAATGAGCAGTTCTTC
16	TRBD1	TRBV27	TRBJ1-1	-	CASSHPQGALNTEAFF	TGTGCCAGCAGTCACCCACAGGGGGCTTTGAACACTGAAGCTTTCTTT
18	-	TRBV6-2/TRBV6-3	TRBJ1-5	-	CASSYFPGSSYSNQPQHF	TGTGCCAGCAGTTACTTTCCCGGGAGTAGTTATAGCAATCAGCCCCAGCATTTT
13	-	TRBV15	TRBJ2-5	-	CATSRASAETQYF	TGTGCCACCAGCAGGGCTAGCGCGGAGACCCAGTACTTC
15	TRBD1	TRBV11-2	TRBJ2-1	many	CASRKPGQGRNEQFF	TGTGCCAGCAGAAAGCCGGGACAGGGCCGCAATGAGCAGTTCTTC
15	-	TRBV29-1	TRBJ2-7	-	CSVGSAGTLGYEQYF	TGCAGCGTTGGGAGTGCCGGGACACTAGGATACGAGCAGTACTTC
15	TRBD1	TRBV6-5	TRBJ1-1	few	CASSIGTGGGTEAFF	TGTGCCAGCAGCATAGGGACAGGGGGCGGAACTGAAGCTTTCTTT
17	TRBD2	TRBV3-1	TRBJ2-1	-	CASSQGSARGGEETQFF	TGTGCCAGCAGCCAAGGCTCTGCCCGCGGGGGTGAAGAGACCCAGTTCTTC
16	TRBD2	TRBV4-3	TRBJ2-3	-	CASSQVAGGGADTQYF	TGCGCCAGCAGCCAAGTAGCGGGAGGGGGCGCAGATACGCAGTATTTT
17	TRBD2	TRBV3-1	TRBJ2-1	-	CASSRTSGGVSYNEQFF	TGTGCCAGCAGCCGGACTAGCGGGGGGGTCTCCTACAATGAGCAGTTCTTC
14	-	TRBV7-3	TRBJ2-6	few	CASSLTGPANVLTF	TGTGCCAGCAGCTTAACGGGCCCTGCCAACGTCCTGACTTTC
15	-	TRBV5-1	TRBJ2-1	-	CASSLDPGAGNEQFF	TGCGCCAGCAGCTTGGATCCAGGGGCGGGAAATGAGCAGTTCTTC
13	-	TRBV18	TRBJ2-7	few	CASSRGDSPEVYF	TGTGCCAGCTCTCGAGGTGACAGCCCAGAGGTGTACTTC
13	-	TRBV19	TRBJ2-3	-	CASSILDSDTQYF	TGTGCCAGTAGTATACTAGATTCCGATACGCAGTATTTT
14	-	TRBV5-6	TRBJ2-5	-	CASSLKLRGETQYF	TGTGCCAGCAGCTTGAAGTTACGGGGCGAGACCCAGTACTTC
19	TRBD2	TRBV7-2	TRBJ2-1	-	CASSLTGTSGSVSYNEQFF	TGTGCCAGCAGCCTAACCGGGACTAGCGGGTCTGTCTCCTACAATGAGCAGTTCTTC
14	TRBD2	TRBV20-1	TRBJ2-1	few	CSARKGLASHEQFF	TGCAGTGCTAGGAAGGGACTAGCTAGTCATGAGCAGTTCTTC
14	-	TRBV3-1	TRBJ2-3	-	CASSQDPGPDTQYF	TGTGCCAGCAGCCAAGATCCGGGACCAGATACGCAGTATTTT
15	TRBD2	TRBV30	TRBJ2-1	few	CAWSVPAGGYNEQFF	TGTGCCTGGAGTGTACCTGCGGGAGGATACAATGAGCAGTTCTTC
18	TRBD1	TRBV18	TRBJ2-5	-	CASSPRTGVSPSYNEQYF	TGTGCCAGCTCACCACGGACAGGGGTCTCCCCCTCCTACAATGAGCAGTACTTC
15	-	TRBV20-1	TRBJ1-1	-	CSATGTELMNTEAFF	TGCAGTGCAACCGGGACTGAGCTTATGAACACTGAAGCTTTCTTT
14	-	TRBV6-1	TRBJ2-3	few	CASSEGAGPDTQYF	TGTGCCAGCAGTGAAGGCGCAGGGCCAGATACGCAGTATTTT
19	TRBD2	TRBV10-3	TRBJ2-1	many	CAISEGGLAGSSSYNEQFF	TGTGCCATCAGTGAGGGCGGACTAGCGGGTTCGAGCTCCTACAATGAGCAGTTCTTC
16	TRBD2	TRBV5-1	TRBJ2-1	many	CASSGTTSGGGDEQFF	TGCGCCAGCAGCGGGACGACTAGCGGGGGAGGCGATGAGCAGTTCTTC
17	-	TRBV6-2/TRBV6-3	TRBJ1-4	few	CASSYPTSTRSGEKLFF	TGTGCCAGCAGCTACCCTACCTCGACTCGATCGGGCGAAAAACTGTTTTTT
15	-	TRBV12-3/TRBV12-4	TRBJ1-5	few	CASSGNGSTGRPQHF	TGTGCCAGCAGTGGTAACGGATCCACCGGGAGGCCCCAGCATTTT
17	-	TRBV5-5	TRBJ1-4	-	CASSLLAAKTPNEKLFF	TGTGCCAGCAGCTTGTTGGCAGCCAAAACCCCCAATGAAAAACTGTTTTTT
17	TRBD2	TRBV20-1	TRBJ2-3	few	CSARDTSVTLSTDTQYF	TGCAGTGCTAGAGATACTAGCGTCACACTTAGCACAGATACGCAGTATTTT
15	-	TRBV5-1	TRBJ1-6	-	CASSLEIVTDSPLHF	TGCGCCAGCAGCTTGGAAATCGTTACGGATTCACCCCTCCACTTT
14	-	TRBV12-3/TRBV12-4	TRBJ2-3	-	CASSLLASPDTQYF	TGTGCCAGCAGTTTACTAGCCTCTCCAGATACGCAGTATTTT
14	TRBD1	TRBV5-1	TRBJ1-1	few	CASSLKGASPEAFF	TGCGCCAGCAGCTTGAAGGGGGCGTCTCCTGAAGCTTTCTTT
15	TRBD1	TRBV11-2	TRBJ1-6	-	CASSLAGTVRSPLHF	TGTGCCAGCAGCTTAGCGGGGACAGTAAGATCACCCCTCCACTTT
15	TRBD1	TRBV3-1	TRBJ1-4	-	CASSQRTGSNEKLFF	TGTGCCAGCAGCCAGCGGACAGGGTCTAATGAAAAACTGTTTTTT
15	-	TRBV9	TRBJ2-1	few	CASSVNPGGGNEQFF	TGTGCCAGCAGCGTAAATCCTGGCGGCGGTAATGAGCAGTTCTTC
14	-	TRBV6-5	TRBJ1-5	once	CASSPQQGNQPQHF	TGTGCCAGCAGTCCCCAACAGGGTAATCAGCCCCAGCATTTT
12	-	TRBV6-5	TRBJ1-2	many	CASSAGAYGYTF	TGTGCCAGCAGTGCAGGAGCCTATGGCTACACCTTC
13	TRBD1	TRBV27	TRBJ1-5	few	CASRKQGDQPQHF	TGTGCCAGCAGAAAGCAGGGGGATCAGCCCCAGCATTTT
16	-	TRBV28	TRBJ2-3	-	CASSSRGGGQTDTQYF	TGTGCCAGCAGTTCCCGAGGGGGGGGGCAAACAGATACGCAGTATTTT
13	TRBD1	TRBV7-2	TRBJ2-3	-	CASRETGEDTQYF	TGTGCCAGCAGGGAGACAGGGGAGGATACGCAGTATTTT
14	-	TRBV10-2	TRBJ1-2	-	CASSESSGGDGYTF	TGCGCCAGCAGTGAGTCCTCGGGTGGAGACGGCTACACCTTC
12	-	TRBV20-1	TRBJ1-3	-	CNVRAVGNTIYF	TGCAATGTAAGGGCCGTTGGAAACACCATATATTTT
12	TRBD2	TRBV5-6	TRBJ2-3	-	CASSGGGDTRYF	TGTGCCAGCAGCGGCGGGGGGGATACGCGGTATTTT
15	-	TRBV9	TRBJ2-7	-	CASSSAPGISYEQYF	TGTGCCAGCAGCTCGGCACCGGGGATCTCCTACGAGCAGTACTTC